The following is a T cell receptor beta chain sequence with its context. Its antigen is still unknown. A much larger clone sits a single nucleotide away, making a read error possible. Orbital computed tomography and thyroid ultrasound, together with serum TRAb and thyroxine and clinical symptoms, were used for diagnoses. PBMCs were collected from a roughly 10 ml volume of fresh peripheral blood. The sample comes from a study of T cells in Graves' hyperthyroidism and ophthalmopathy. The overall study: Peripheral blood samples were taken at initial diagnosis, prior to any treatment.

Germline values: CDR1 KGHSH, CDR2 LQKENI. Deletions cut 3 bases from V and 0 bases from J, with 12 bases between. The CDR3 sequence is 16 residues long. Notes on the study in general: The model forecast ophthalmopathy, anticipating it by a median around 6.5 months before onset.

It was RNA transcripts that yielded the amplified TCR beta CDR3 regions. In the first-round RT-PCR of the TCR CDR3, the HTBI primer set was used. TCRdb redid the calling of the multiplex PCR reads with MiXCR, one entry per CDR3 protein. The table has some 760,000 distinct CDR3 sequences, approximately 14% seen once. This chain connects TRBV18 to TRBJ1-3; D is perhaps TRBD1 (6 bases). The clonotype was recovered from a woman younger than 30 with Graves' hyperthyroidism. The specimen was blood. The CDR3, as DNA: TGTGCCAGCTCACCGGACAGATTTCCCTCTGGAAACACCATATATTTT. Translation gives CASSPDRFPSGNTIYF. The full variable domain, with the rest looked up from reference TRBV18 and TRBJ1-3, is NAGVMQNPRHLVRRRGQEARLRCSPMKGHSHVYWYRQLPEEGLKFMVYLQKENIIDESGMPKERFSAEFPKEGPSILRIQQVVRGDSAAYFCASSPDRFPSGNTIYFGEGSWLTVV.